This TCR beta chain was observed in a study of T-cell reconstitution after alpha-beta-depleted transplantation in children. Only a few counts were recorded for this clonotype. As it was prepared, the TCRbeta library received unique molecular identifiers. TCRdb called the PCR reads again in MiXCR, with one record for every CDR3 protein. Among approximately 590,000 distinct CDR3 sequences listed, roughly a tenth were seen once. Trimming stripped 11 bases from V and 1 base from J, with 17 bases between. The CDR3 covers 14 residues. This chain uses TRBV12-3 or TRBV12-4 with TRBJ1-1, with D possibly being TRBD1 (6 bases). The material was PBMCs from the stem cell graft donor, obtained from the stem cell graft. The TCR originated in a human donor who donated a stem cell graft to a child with acute myeloid leukemia. CDR3 nucleotides: TGTGCCGGCCTGACGACAGGCAGGAACACTGAAGCTTTCTTT. Amino acid sequence: CAGLTTGRNTEAFF.